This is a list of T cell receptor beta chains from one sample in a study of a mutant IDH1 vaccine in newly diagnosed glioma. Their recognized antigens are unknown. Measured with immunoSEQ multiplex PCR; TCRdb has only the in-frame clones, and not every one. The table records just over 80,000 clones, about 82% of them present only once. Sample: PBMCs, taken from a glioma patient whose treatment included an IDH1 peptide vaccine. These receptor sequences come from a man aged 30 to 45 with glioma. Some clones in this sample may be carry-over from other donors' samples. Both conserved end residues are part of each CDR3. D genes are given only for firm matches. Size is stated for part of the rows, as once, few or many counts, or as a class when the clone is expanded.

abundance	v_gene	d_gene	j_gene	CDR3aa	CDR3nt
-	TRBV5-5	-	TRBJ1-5	CASSPTAGNSNQPQHF	TGTGCCAGCAGCCCCACGGCGGGGAATAGCAATCAGCCCCAGCATTTT
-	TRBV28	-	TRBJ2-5	CASSMDVPQETQYF	TGTGCCAGCAGCATGGACGTTCCACAAGAGACCCAGTACTTC
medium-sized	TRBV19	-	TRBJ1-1	CASSIVYGGPEAFF	TGTGCCAGTAGTATAGTCTATGGAGGGCCTGAAGCTTTCTTT
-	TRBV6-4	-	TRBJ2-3	CASSEGLMGDTQYF	TGTGCCAGCAGTGAGGGGCTAATGGGAGATACGCAGTATTTT
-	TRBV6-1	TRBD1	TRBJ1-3	CASSERWDRTGNTIYF	TGTGCCAGCAGTGAAAGGTGGGACAGAACTGGAAACACCATATATTTT
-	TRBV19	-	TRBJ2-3	CASSIVSRTDTQYF	TGTGCCAGTAGTATAGTTAGCAGGACGGATACGCAGTATTTT
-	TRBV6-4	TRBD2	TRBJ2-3	CASSDEASGGTDTQYF	TGTGCCAGCAGTGACGAGGCTAGCGGGGGCACAGATACGCAGTATTTT
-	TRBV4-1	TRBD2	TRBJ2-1	CASSPGLAGSSYNEQFF	TGCGCCAGCAGCCCCGGACTAGCGGGGAGCTCCTACAATGAGCAGTTCTTC
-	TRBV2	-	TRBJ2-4	CASTSHRGLAKNIQYF	TGTGCCAGCACTAGCCACAGGGGACTAGCCAAAAACATTCAGTACTTC
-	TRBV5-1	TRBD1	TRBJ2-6	CASSEPRTGVTPGANVLTF	TGCGCCAGCAGCGAGCCTCGGACAGGAGTTACCCCTGGGGCCAACGTCCTGACTTTC
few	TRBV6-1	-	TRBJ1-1	CASSEVGLPSAFF	TGTGCCAGCAGTGAAGTTGGGCTGCCGTCTGCTTTCTTT
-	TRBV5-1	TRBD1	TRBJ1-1	CASSPGQGANTEAFF	TGCGCCAGCAGCCCGGGACAGGGAGCGAACACTGAAGCTTTCTTT
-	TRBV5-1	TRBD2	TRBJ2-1	CASSFRRFTGTSGNEQFF	TGCGCCAGCAGCTTCCGACGATTTACCGGGACTAGCGGCAATGAGCAGTTCTTC
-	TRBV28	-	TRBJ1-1	CAVGTVNTEAFF	TGTGCCGTAGGAACAGTCAACACTGAAGCTTTCTTT
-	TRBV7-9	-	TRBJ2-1	CASSVGRSSYNEQFF	TGTGCCAGCAGTGTGGGACGTAGCTCCTACAATGAGCAGTTCTTC
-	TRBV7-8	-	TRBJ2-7	CASSLAGPEQYF	TGTGCCAGCAGCTTAGCAGGGCCCGAGCAGTACTTC
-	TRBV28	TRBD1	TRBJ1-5	CASRTTGGHQPQHF	TGTGCCAGCAGAACTACAGGGGGGCATCAGCCCCAGCATTTT
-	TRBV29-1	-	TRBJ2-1	CSVETGLRYNEQFF	TGCAGCGTTGAAACAGGACTCAGGTACAATGAGCAGTTCTTC
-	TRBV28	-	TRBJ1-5	CASIRNNQPQHF	TGTGCCAGCATAAGGAACAATCAGCCCCAGCATTTT
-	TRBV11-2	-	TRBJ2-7	CASSLGGSGEQYF	TGTGCCAGCAGCTTAGGTGGAAGCGGCGAGCAGTACTTC
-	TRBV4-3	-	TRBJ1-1	CASSQVVGEEAFF	TGCGCCAGCAGCCAAGTGGTGGGGGAAGAAGCTTTCTTT
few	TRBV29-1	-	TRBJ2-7	CSVGNSGLSYEQYF	TGCAGCGTTGGAAATAGCGGACTATCCTACGAGCAGTACTTC
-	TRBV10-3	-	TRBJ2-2	CAISESRAEYTGELFF	TGTGCCATCAGTGAGTCGCGGGCCGAATACACCGGGGAGCTGTTTTTT
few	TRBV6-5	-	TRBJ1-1	CASSYGPEAFF	TGTGCCAGCAGTTATGGCCCTGAAGCTTTCTTT
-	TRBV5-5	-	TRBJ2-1	CASSFTGRHEQFF	TGTGCCAGCAGCTTCACGGGGCGGCATGAGCAGTTCTTC
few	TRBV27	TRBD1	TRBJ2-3	CASSQQGNTQYF	TGTGCCAGCAGTCAACAGGGGAATACGCAGTATTTT
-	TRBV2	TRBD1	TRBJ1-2	CASSPTTGAGVYGYTF	TGTGCCAGCAGCCCCACGACAGGGGCGGGTGTCTATGGCTACACCTTC
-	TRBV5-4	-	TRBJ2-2	CASSRTVQDGELFF	TGTGCCAGCAGCAGGACAGTTCAGGACGGGGAGCTGTTTTTT
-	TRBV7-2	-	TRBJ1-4	CASSPANRLGEKLFF	TGTGCCAGCAGCCCGGCAAACCGGTTGGGTGAAAAACTGTTTTTT
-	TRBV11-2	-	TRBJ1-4	CASSLGLMVSEKLFF	TGTGCCAGCAGCTTAGGCCTAATGGTCAGTGAAAAACTGTTTTTT
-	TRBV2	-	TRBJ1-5	CASRLTTSNQPQHF	TGTGCCAGCAGGTTGACAACTAGCAATCAGCCCCAGCATTTT
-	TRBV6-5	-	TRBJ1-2	CASSYYSDGYTF	TGTGCCAGCAGTTACTACAGCGACGGCTACACCTTC